The sequence of this TCR beta chain was determined in a study of post-analysis software for immune sequencing data (dated by TCRdb to the mid-2010s). Concerning the study at large: Relapsing-remitting, secondary progressive and progressive-relapsing multiple sclerosis were recorded as disease courses, and subtype annotation was lacking for some patients. A subset of samples was prepared in parallel using single-end sample barcoding, then pooled and co-amplified after Illumina adapter ligation. The multiple sclerosis patient repertoires were compared with roughly twelve previously published healthy control repertoires from donors aged roughly 6 to 25 years. The study at large found these results: The control group was slightly older than the multiple sclerosis patient group. Strong co-clustering of samples prepared in the same batch was shown by direct clustering with F measure, prompting a batch-effect correction. Patients showed significantly higher frequencies than controls for roughly five TRBV segments, among them TRBV5-6, TRBV5-1 and TRBV20-1. Compared with controls, multiple sclerosis patients had significantly lower normalized Chao1 diversity, a finding suggesting substantial peripheral T-cell clonal expansion.

Details on this clonotype: No cognate antigen has been identified for it. No base quality information exists; no much larger clone differs at one position.

TCR beta repertoires were profiled from peripheral blood of approximately 13 young patients with multiple sclerosis to demonstrate the VDJtools post-analysis software. The multiple sclerosis patients were children and adolescents between about 6 and 16 years of age. The junction carries 13 bases between V and J, which are trimmed by 2 bases and 5 bases respectively. CDR1 and CDR2 were assigned from the germline V gene as SGHTA and FQGNSA. CDR3 length: 15 amino acids, cysteine to phenylalanine. Only the CDR3 portion is preserved as DNA: 45 bases, with reading frame beginning at the first base. Library preparation was by PCR. The run used an Illumina HiSeq 2500. Unique molecular identifiers were incorporated into TCR beta cDNA libraries to reduce PCR and sequencing biases. About 0.5 million cDNA molecules were obtained for every 1 to 10 million input T cells, so each molecule roughly corresponded to one T cell. The patient libraries were prepared and sequenced using the same protocol as the earlier healthy control dataset. Samples belonging to the same batch were prepared together, multiplexed and sequenced on a shared HiSeq lane. Turning to the authors' computational methods: MIGEC was used to process the raw barcoded reads, and molecular identifier groups with only a single read were discarded before consensus assembly and CDR3 extraction. Clonotype tables were post-analysed with VDJtools, normalizing diversity by down-sampling all datasets to the smallest sample size. Repertoire overlap clustering matched CDR3 amino acid but not nucleotide sequences to correct batch-related cross-sample contamination. TCRdb passed the public sequencing reads through fastp at Q25 and MiXCR, retaining productive beta sequences. Under each unique CDR3 protein, matching rows form one entry showing the most common genes and DNA. These V and J calls derive from TCRdb rather than the authors' analysis. Here the sample has 430,000 or so distinct CDR3 sequences; less than 40% occur a single time. Roughly 8.2% of the sample is held by the ten biggest clonotypes.

The sample was blood. This TCR was recovered from a girl aged 2-15 years with multiple sclerosis. The chain uses TRBV7-2 and TRBJ2-1, and possibly TRBD1, on 5 matching bases. The DNA reads as follows: TGTGCCAGCAGCTTAAAGGGGATAGGCAACAATGAGCAGTTCTTC. This is translated as CASSLKGIGNNEQFF. The full variable domain, completed from the reference TRBV7-2 and TRBJ2-1 proteins outside the CDR3, reads GAGVSQSPSNKVTEKGKDVELRCDPISGHTALYWYRQSLGQGLEFLIYFQGNSAPDKSGLPSDRFSAERTGGSVSTLTIQRTQQEDSAVYLCASSLKGIGNNEQFFGPGTRLTVL.